The sample holds a few counts of the clone carrying this T cell receptor (beta chain). This record belongs to a study of blood T cells in healthy people across ages. The V gene's germline CDR1 is PRHDT and CDR2 FYEKMQ (reference sequence). There are 16 residues in the CDR3. The V end was cut by 7 bases, the J end by 3 bases, with 22 bases between. Together with a sample-barcoded 5' primer, a J-beta primer mix was included in a second PCR lasting 7 to 11 cycles. A tag from a template-switch adaptor with 12 random nucleotides marked each cDNA molecule. TCRdb re-called the 5' RACE reads through MiXCR, storing one row per CDR3 protein. The repertoire holds around 790,000 distinct CDR3 sequences, with around 43% as singletons.

The clonotype was recovered from a man aged 60 to 69 in good health. The specimen sequenced was blood. The genes are TRBV13 and TRBJ2-7; D is perhaps TRBD1 (7 bases). In nucleotides, the CDR3 is TGTGCCAGCACCCTCGGCCCAGGGGGGAAAAACTACGAGCAGTACTTC. It encodes CASTLGPGGKNYEQYF.